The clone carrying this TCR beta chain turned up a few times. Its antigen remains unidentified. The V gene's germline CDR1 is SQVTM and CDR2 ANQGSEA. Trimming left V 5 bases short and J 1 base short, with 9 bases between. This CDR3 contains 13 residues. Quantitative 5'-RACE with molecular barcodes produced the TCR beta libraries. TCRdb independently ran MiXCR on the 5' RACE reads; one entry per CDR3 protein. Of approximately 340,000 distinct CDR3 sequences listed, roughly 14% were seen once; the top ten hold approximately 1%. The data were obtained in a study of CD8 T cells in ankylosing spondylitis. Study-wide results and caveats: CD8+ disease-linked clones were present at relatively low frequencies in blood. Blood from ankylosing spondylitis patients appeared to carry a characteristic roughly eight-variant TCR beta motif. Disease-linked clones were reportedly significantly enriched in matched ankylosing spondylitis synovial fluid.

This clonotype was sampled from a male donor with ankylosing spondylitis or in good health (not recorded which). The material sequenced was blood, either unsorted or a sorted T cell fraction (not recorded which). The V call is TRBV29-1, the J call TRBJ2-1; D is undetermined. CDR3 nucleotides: TGCAGCGTTCAGCCTCGGTCCTACAATGAGCAGTTCTTC. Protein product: CSVQPRSYNEQFF.